The present entry profiles one TCR beta chain with its context. The antigen it recognizes is unknown. No clone much larger than this one lies a single base away; base qualities are absent. Reading from cysteine to phenylalanine, the CDR3 counts 15 amino acids. The read is trimmed to its CDR3 DNA, 45 bases read in frame from base 1. Reading the germline V gene gives CDR1 SGHRS and CDR2 YFSETQ. V is pared back by 0 bases and J by 2 bases, with 10 bases lying between the germline termini. The receptor library was made with the immunoSEQ multiplex PCR assay. As stored in TCRdb, this immuneACCESS dataset retains in-frame rearrangements with V and J assigned. A fraction of the clones does not appear; measured against another copy, unresolved V genes explain less than half of the discrepancy, and the remainder lacks a known reason. In this sample the table shows approximately 100,000 clones, roughly 92% of which occur a single time. The ten largest clones capture about 3% of the sample.

The data stem from a study of T cell changes during pregnancy in multiple sclerosis (dated by TCRdb to the late 2010s). The study in broad terms: The study looked at changes in the T cell repertoire across pregnancy in women with multiple sclerosis.

The chain employs TRBV5-1 and TRBJ2-3; a weak D assignment points to TRBD1 (6 bases agree). Sequenced material: peripheral blood, taken after pregnancy. The sequence came from a female donor with multiple sclerosis, enrolled in a pregnancy study. The nucleotide sequence is given as TGCGCCAGCAGCTTGGGTTCAGGGGTCACAGATACGCAGTATTTT. The translation is CASSLGSGVTDTQYF.